These T cell receptor beta chains were read from a single sample in a study of CD8+ T cells in alopecia areata. TCRdb's copy holds only in-frame clones and misses some; the assay was immunoSEQ multiplex PCR. The table includes hundreds of thousands of clones, around 64% detected once. The sample here was CD4+ T cells sorted from blood, taken around week 54, from a patient treated with tofacitinib. The receptors were sampled from a human donor with alopecia areata. Both conserved end residues are part of each CDR3. A D gene is named only where the DNA matches it firmly. The size field is filled for only some rows; it gives once, few, many or a size class.

abundance	j_gene	v_gene	d_gene	CDR3nt	CDR3aa
few	TRBJ2-2	TRBV19	-	TGTGCCAGCACACACACCAGCTGGGAGCTGTTTTTT	CASTHTSWELFF
-	TRBJ2-2	TRBV10-3	-	TGTGCCATCAGTGAGTCGACGGCAGGGAACACCGGGGAGCTGTTTTTT	CAISESTAGNTGELFF
-	TRBJ1-2	TRBV29-1	-	TGCAGCGTTCGCGACAGCCCCTATGGCTACACCTTC	CSVRDSPYGYTF
-	TRBJ1-1	TRBV6-6	-	TGTGCCAGCAGTTACGGCCCAGGGTCGGCTGAAGCTTTCTTT	CASSYGPGSAEAFF
-	TRBJ1-5	TRBV6-5	TRBD1	TGTGCCAGCAGTTTGACAGGGACTCAGCCCCAGCATTTT	CASSLTGTQPQHF
-	TRBJ2-7	TRBV9	-	TGTGCCAGCAGCGTAGGTGTCGGGAACTCCTACGAGCAGTACTTC	CASSVGVGNSYEQYF
-	TRBJ1-6	TRBV9	-	TGTGCCAGCAGCGTATCCAGTAGCTCTGAATCACCCCTCCACTTT	CASSVSSSSESPLHF
-	TRBJ2-6	TRBV7-9	-	TGTGCCAGCAGCTTCAACACGGGGCAGAGCCTGACTTTC	CASSFNTGQSLTF
-	TRBJ1-1	TRBV30	-	TGTGCCTGGAGCCCACAGAGGAACACTGAAGCTTTCTTT	CAWSPQRNTEAFF
-	TRBJ1-5	TRBV30	-	TGTGCCTGGAGTGTTTCCGGCAGGAGAGATCAGCCCCAGCATTTT	CAWSVSGRRDQPQHF
-	TRBJ1-2	TRBV5-6	-	TGTGCCAGCAGCTTCTCCAGGGTAGATGGCTACACCTTC	CASSFSRVDGYTF
-	TRBJ1-2	TRBV6-5	TRBD1	TGTGCCGCGAAAAGGACAGGGTTGAACTATGGCTACACCTTC	CAAKRTGLNYGYTF
few	TRBJ2-7	TRBV10-3	-	TGTGCCATGGGACGGCAAACCTACGAGCAGTACTTC	CAMGRQTYEQYF
once	TRBJ1-1	TRBV30	TRBD1	TGTGCCTGGAGTCGCAGGGGGGGGAACACTGAAGCTTTCTTT	CAWSRRGGNTEAFF
-	TRBJ1-2	TRBV7-9	TRBD1	TGTGCCAGCAGCTTAGCAGGGGGCGGCTACACCTTC	CASSLAGGGYTF
-	TRBJ2-1	TRBV13	TRBD2	TGTGCCAGCAGCGCTAATTTAGCGGGAAGCTCCTACAATGAGCAGTTCTTC	CASSANLAGSSYNEQFF
-	TRBJ1-1	TRBV6-1	-	TGTGCCAGCAGTGAAATGGGCTTAGAAGCTTTCTTT	CASSEMGLEAFF
-	TRBJ2-3	TRBV19	-	TGTGCCAGTAGTCGCACGAGGCTCCAGGGCGAGGCGCAGTATTTT	CASSRTRLQGEAQYF
few	TRBJ2-3	TRBV5-6	-	TGTGCCAGCAGCCCCCGGTGGGCAGGCACAGATACGCAGTATTTT	CASSPRWAGTDTQYF
-	TRBJ1-1	TRBV7-9	TRBD1	TGTGCCAGCAGCGCGGGACAGGGAAGCACTGAAGCTTTCTTT	CASSAGQGSTEAFF
-	TRBJ2-7	TRBV6-5	-	TGTGCCAGCAGTTACTCGACAGCCTCCTACGAGCAGTACTTC	CASSYSTASYEQYF
-	TRBJ2-1	TRBV29-1	TRBD1	TGCAGCGCGGGGACAGCCACTGAGCAGTTCTTC	CSAGTATEQFF
-	TRBJ2-1	TRBV4-2	TRBD1	TGTGCCAGCAGCCAATGGCCGGGACAGGGGTCCTACAATGAGCAGTTCTTC	CASSQWPGQGSYNEQFF
-	TRBJ1-5	TRBV5-1	TRBD1	TGCGCCAGCAGCTTCCGGGACAGTTATAATCAGCCCCAGCATTTT	CASSFRDSYNQPQHF
few	TRBJ2-6	TRBV30	-	TGTGCCTGGAGTCAGGGGCTTGCTGGGGCCAACGTCCTGACTTTC	CAWSQGLAGANVLTF
-	TRBJ2-2	TRBV20-1	-	TGCAGTGCTGAACTTGTCGGGGAGCTGTTTTTT	CSAELVGELFF
few	TRBJ2-5	TRBV20-1	-	TGCAGTGCTAGTGACGGGGGTAGCTTTTACTTC	CSASDGGSFYF
few	TRBJ2-3	TRBV15	-	TGTGCCACCAGCATCAGCGGCACAGATACGCAGTATTTT	CATSISGTDTQYF
-	TRBJ2-2	TRBV4-1	-	TGCGCCAGCAGCCGGATCGTTGAGAACACCGGGGAGCTGTTTTTT	CASSRIVENTGELFF
-	TRBJ1-2	TRBV30	TRBD1	TGTGCCTGGAGTAGGGACAGGGGGCTTCGTGGCTACACCTTC	CAWSRDRGLRGYTF
-	TRBJ2-6	TRBV4-1	TRBD1	TGCGCCAGCAGCCAAAACGTCACCGGGACAGTTACCCCTGGGGCCAACGTCCTGACTTTC	CASSQNVTGTVTPGANVLTF
-	TRBJ2-5	TRBV29-1	TRBD2	TGCAGCGTTGAAGTGACGGGGGGGAAGGGAGAGACCCAGTACTTC	CSVEVTGGKGETQYF
-	TRBJ1-6	TRBV9	-	TGTGCCAGCAGCGTAGGCGCACTGATTAATAATTCACCCCTCCACTTT	CASSVGALINNSPLHF
few	TRBJ1-6	TRBV14	-	TGTGCCAGCAGCCAAGAGAACAGACCCAATTCACCCCTCCACTTT	CASSQENRPNSPLHF
many	TRBJ1-6	TRBV9	TRBD1	TGTGCCAGCAGCGAGTTGGACAGGGGGATTTCACCCCTCCACTTT	CASSELDRGISPLHF
-	TRBJ2-1	TRBV11-2	TRBD1	TGTGCCAGCAGCGCGCGACAGGGAGAACCTTACAATGAGCAGTTCTTC	CASSARQGEPYNEQFF
-	TRBJ2-3	TRBV2	TRBD2	TGTGCCAGCAGTGATACTAGCGCGATTTTCTGGTATTTT	CASSDTSAIFWYF
-	TRBJ1-1	TRBV2	-	TGTGCCAGCAGTTTTTCAGGGGCGTACACTGAAGCTTTCTTT	CASSFSGAYTEAFF
-	TRBJ2-1	TRBV6-1	-	TGTGCCAGCAGTGAACAGGGTATCCCCAATGAGCAGTTCTTC	CASSEQGIPNEQFF
-	TRBJ2-7	TRBV6-5	TRBD2	TGTGCCAGTAAATCTAGCGGGGGGCCGATCTACGAGCAGTACTTC	CASKSSGGPIYEQYF
-	TRBJ2-7	TRBV4-1	-	TGCGCCAGCAGCCAAGTCCGCCTGGGCGTTAGCTCCTACGAGCAGTACTTC	CASSQVRLGVSSYEQYF
-	TRBJ1-1	TRBV5-1	-	TGCGCCAGCAGCTTGGTGTCAGGGGTGAGGGCTTTCTTT	CASSLVSGVRAFF
-	TRBJ2-5	TRBV11-2	TRBD2	TGTGCCAGCAGCTTTCGGGGGGGCTTAGAGACCCAGTACTTC	CASSFRGGLETQYF
few	TRBJ1-1	TRBV29-1	-	TGCAGCGTCCCGGCCGGGGCTGAAGCTTTCTTT	CSVPAGAEAFF
-	TRBJ2-3	TRBV7-3	-	TGTGCCAGCAGCCTGGGACTCTTCACAGATACGCAGTATTTT	CASSLGLFTDTQYF
-	TRBJ1-2	TRBV30	-	TGTGCCTGGAGTTGGAGCTCTGACGTTGGCTACACCTTC	CAWSWSSDVGYTF